The rows below give T cell receptor beta chains drawn from one sample of a study of T cells in localized non-small cell lung cancer. Sequencing used immunoSEQ multiplex PCR; TCRdb keeps in-frame clones, though not all of them. The repertoire holds about 91,000 clones, with 87% as singletons. The sequencing used peripheral blood, collected before any cancer treatment. All receptors come from a man between 40 and 70 years old with stage I squamous cell lung carcinoma. Each CDR3 is given with its conserved first and last residue. D genes are given only for firm matches. Only some rows state a clone size, as once, few, many or a class for expanded clones.

NA	TRBV5-1	TRBJ2-2	NA	CASSLIPDNTGELFF	TGCGCCAGCAGCTTGATTCCAGATAACACCGGGGAGCTGTTTTTT
once	TRBV27	TRBJ1-3	NA	CASSLGAFGNTIYF	TGTGCCAGCAGCTTAGGGGCGTTTGGAAACACCATATATTTT
NA	TRBV5-8	TRBJ1-4	NA	CASSVDSSEKLFF	TGTGCCAGCAGCGTGGATAGTTCTGAAAAACTGTTTTTT
NA	TRBV2	TRBJ2-2	NA	CASGSYRTGGELFF	TGTGCCAGCGGCTCTTACAGGACGGGCGGGGAGCTGTTTTTT
NA	TRBV4-1	TRBJ2-3	NA	CASSQDRRLGPTDTQYF	TGCGCCAGCAGCCAAGATCGGAGACTGGGGCCCACAGATACGCAGTATTTT
NA	TRBV7-6	TRBJ1-4	NA	CASSLKNDEKLFF	TGTGCCAGCAGCTTAAAAAACGATGAAAAACTGTTTTTT
NA	TRBV5-8	TRBJ1-3	NA	CASSYHGDGQGF	TGTGCCAGCAGCTACCACGGCGACGGGCAAGGGTTT
NA	TRBV10-3	TRBJ2-3	NA	CAISESTLLHGADTQYF	TGTGCCATCAGTGAGTCAACATTACTCCATGGGGCAGATACGCAGTATTTT
NA	TRBV10-3	TRBJ2-5	TRBD1	CATGTGGLQETQYF	TGTGCCACCGGGACAGGGGGACTTCAAGAGACCCAGTACTTC
NA	TRBV6-6	TRBJ1-5	TRBD1	CASSLYRGNQPQHF	TGTGCCAGCAGCCTTTACAGGGGAAATCAGCCCCAGCATTTT
NA	TRBV5-5	TRBJ2-6	NA	CASSPLRTGANVLTF	TGTGCCAGCAGCCCTCTTCGAACTGGGGCCAACGTCCTGACTTTC
NA	TRBV2	TRBJ2-3	TRBD1	CASTGTGWSHFSTDTQYF	TGTGCCAGCACCGGGACAGGTTGGTCCCACTTTTCTACAGATACGCAGTATTTT
NA	TRBV5-5	TRBJ1-1	NA	CASSLRWGAGAFF	TGTGCCAGCAGCTTGCGGTGGGGGGCTGGAGCTTTCTTT
NA	TRBV27	TRBJ2-7	NA	CASSSSGRNHEQYF	TGTGCCAGCAGTTCGTCTGGCAGAAATCACGAGCAGTACTTC
once	TRBV4-2	TRBJ2-6	NA	CASSLAGAPGANVLTF	TGTGCCAGCAGCCTGGCGGGGGCCCCTGGGGCCAACGTCCTGACTTTC
NA	TRBV10-3	TRBJ1-4	TRBD1	CAISRTGGTNEKLFF	TGTGCCATCAGTCGAACAGGGGGGACTAATGAAAAACTGTTTTTT
NA	TRBV20-1	TRBJ1-2	NA	CSAQGQYGYTF	TGCAGTGCTCAGGGACAATATGGCTACACCTTC
NA	TRBV7-9	TRBJ1-6	NA	CASSLEMSYSPLHF	TGTGCCAGCAGCTTAGAAATGAGTTATTCACCCCTCCACTTT
NA	TRBV28	TRBJ1-2	NA	CASTIPSRGYGYTF	TGTGCCAGCACTATCCCGTCTAGAGGCTATGGCTACACCTTC
once	TRBV2	TRBJ1-2	NA	CASSEGGGDRGYTF	TGTGCCAGCAGTGAGGGTGGTGGGGATCGGGGCTACACCTTC
NA	TRBV28	TRBJ1-2	NA	CASSSQGLLVGSSSYTF	TGTGCCAGCAGTTCCCAAGGCCTTCTGGTAGGGAGTAGTAGCTACACCTTC
few	TRBV28	TRBJ1-1	NA	CASSLSDVGFTEAFF	TGTGCCAGCAGTTTGTCGGACGTTGGGTTCACTGAAGCTTTCTTT
NA	TRBV11-1	TRBJ2-2	NA	CASSPGYTDTGELFF	TGTGCCAGCAGCCCCGGGTACACGGACACCGGGGAGCTGTTTTTT
NA	TRBV19	TRBJ2-3	NA	CASSTLGSRSDTQYF	TGTGCCAGTAGTACTTTGGGTAGCCGATCAGATACGCAGTATTTT
NA	TRBV9	TRBJ1-1	TRBD1	CASSGGTGNGSELGMNTEAFF	TGTGCCAGCAGCGGAGGGACAGGGAACGGGAGCGAGTTGGGGATGAACACTGAAGCTTTCTTT
NA	TRBV5-1	TRBJ2-5	NA	CASSVRDGNEETQYF	TGCGCCAGCAGCGTCCGGGACGGTAACGAAGAGACCCAGTACTTC
NA	TRBV6-5	TRBJ2-1	NA	CASSYLVNGEQFF	TGTGCCAGCAGTTACCTTGTGAATGGTGAGCAGTTCTTC
NA	TRBV11-2	TRBJ1-3	TRBD1	CASSSQTGDTIYF	TGTGCCAGCAGCTCACAAACAGGGGACACCATATATTTT
NA	TRBV5-1	TRBJ2-2	NA	CASSSQGTGELFF	TGCGCCAGCAGCTCTCAGGGGACCGGGGAGCTGTTTTTT
NA	TRBV27	TRBJ1-6	TRBD1	CASSSSGPGQGVSSPLHF	TGTGCCAGCAGTTCAAGTGGTCCGGGACAGGGGGTTTCTTCACCCCTCCACTTT
NA	TRBV4-3	TRBJ1-2	NA	CASSQRGFDGYTF	TGCGCCAGCAGCCAACGGGGATTCGATGGCTACACCTTC
few	TRBV7-2	TRBJ1-6	TRBD1	CASSPRTGSPLHF	TGTGCCAGCAGCCCTCGGACAGGCTCACCCCTCCACTTT
NA	TRBV7-9	TRBJ1-1	NA	CASSLSGYEGNTEAFF	TGTGCCAGCAGCTTATCGGGGTATGAGGGAAACACTGAAGCTTTCTTT
NA	TRBV19	TRBJ1-4	TRBD1	CASSMGTGGQGDNEKLFF	TGTGCCAGTAGTATGGGCACAGGGGGCCAAGGAGATAATGAAAAACTGTTTTTT
NA	TRBV6-1	TRBJ1-1	NA	CASSDQDYTEAFF	TGTGCCAGCAGTGATCAGGATTACACTGAAGCTTTCTTT
NA	TRBV5-1	TRBJ1-1	TRBD1	CASSIETGAGTEAFF	TGCGCCAGCAGCATCGAAACAGGGGCGGGTACTGAAGCTTTCTTT
NA	TRBV9	TRBJ1-2	TRBD1	CASSVEDRAGGYTF	TGTGCCAGCAGCGTAGAAGACAGGGCGGGTGGCTACACCTTC
NA	TRBV28	TRBJ1-4	NA	CASSPHQGSNGKKLFF	TGTGCCAGCAGTCCCCACCAAGGTTCCAATGGGAAAAAACTGTTTTTT
NA	TRBV10-3	TRBJ2-2	TRBD1	CAISLTGANTGELFF	TGTGCCATCAGTCTGACAGGGGCGAACACCGGGGAGCTGTTTTTT
NA	TRBV5-1	TRBJ2-3	TRBD2	CASSSGTSGGDTQYF	TGCGCCAGCAGCTCCGGGACTAGCGGGGGTGATACGCAGTATTTT
NA	TRBV5-1	TRBJ2-7	NA	CASSLGGYTYEQYF	TGCGCCAGCAGCTTGGGGGGGTATACCTACGAGCAGTACTTC
once	TRBV19	TRBJ1-4	NA	CASSIAGFGEKLFF	TGTGCCAGTAGTATAGCGGGGTTCGGTGAAAAACTGTTTTTT
NA	TRBV12-5	TRBJ2-2	NA	CASGLINTPNTGELFF	TGTGCTAGTGGTTTGATTAACACTCCGAACACCGGGGAGCTGTTTTTT
NA	TRBV20-1	TRBJ1-2	NA	CSAGSYGYTF	TGCAGTGCTGGATCCTATGGCTACACCTTC
NA	TRBV7-7	TRBJ2-1	NA	CASSYRVGRESNEQFF	TGTGCCAGCAGCTACCGGGTGGGCAGGGAATCCAATGAGCAGTTCTTC
once	TRBV4-3	TRBJ2-1	TRBD2	CASSRVTSGDEQFF	TGCGCCAGCAGCCGCGTGACTAGCGGGGACGAGCAGTTCTTC
few	TRBV11-2	TRBJ1-1	TRBD1	CASSPRQGWDTEAFF	TGTGCCAGCAGCCCCCGACAGGGTTGGGACACTGAAGCTTTCTTT
NA	TRBV7-2	TRBJ2-7	TRBD2	CASSPSVGQRGYEQYF	TGTGCCAGCAGCCCCTCTGTGGGCCAGCGGGGGTACGAGCAGTACTTC
NA	TRBV7-9	TRBJ1-2	NA	CASSPEQSVADHGYTF	TGTGCCAGCAGCCCCGAGCAAAGCGTGGCAGATCATGGCTACACCTTC
NA	TRBV5-1	TRBJ1-3	NA	CASSSSGDTIYF	TGCGCCAGCAGCTCGTCAGGAGACACCATATATTTT
NA	TRBV10-3	TRBJ1-1	NA	CATSPSRGETEAFF	TGTGCCACCTCCCCGTCCAGGGGAGAGACTGAAGCTTTCTTT
NA	TRBV19	TRBJ2-3	NA	CASSISSASSWGTDTQYF	TGTGCCAGTAGTATTTCGTCTGCCTCTTCCTGGGGCACAGATACGCAGTATTTT
NA	TRBV15	TRBJ1-1	NA	CATSSGWEDTEAFF	TGTGCCACCAGCAGTGGTTGGGAGGACACTGAAGCTTTCTTT
NA	TRBV18	TRBJ1-2	NA	CASSPERNYGYTF	TGTGCCAGCTCACCAGAAAGGAACTATGGCTACACCTTC
NA	TRBV27	TRBJ1-1	NA	CASTSAANTEAFF	TGTGCCAGCACTTCGGCAGCGAACACTGAAGCTTTCTTT
few	TRBV11-1	TRBJ1-2	NA	CASSVTGIGYGYTF	TGTGCCAGCAGCGTCACAGGGATCGGCTATGGCTACACCTTC
NA	TRBV2	TRBJ2-7	NA	CASSLGVSYEQYF	TGTGCCAGCAGCCTGGGGGTTTCCTACGAGCAGTACTTC